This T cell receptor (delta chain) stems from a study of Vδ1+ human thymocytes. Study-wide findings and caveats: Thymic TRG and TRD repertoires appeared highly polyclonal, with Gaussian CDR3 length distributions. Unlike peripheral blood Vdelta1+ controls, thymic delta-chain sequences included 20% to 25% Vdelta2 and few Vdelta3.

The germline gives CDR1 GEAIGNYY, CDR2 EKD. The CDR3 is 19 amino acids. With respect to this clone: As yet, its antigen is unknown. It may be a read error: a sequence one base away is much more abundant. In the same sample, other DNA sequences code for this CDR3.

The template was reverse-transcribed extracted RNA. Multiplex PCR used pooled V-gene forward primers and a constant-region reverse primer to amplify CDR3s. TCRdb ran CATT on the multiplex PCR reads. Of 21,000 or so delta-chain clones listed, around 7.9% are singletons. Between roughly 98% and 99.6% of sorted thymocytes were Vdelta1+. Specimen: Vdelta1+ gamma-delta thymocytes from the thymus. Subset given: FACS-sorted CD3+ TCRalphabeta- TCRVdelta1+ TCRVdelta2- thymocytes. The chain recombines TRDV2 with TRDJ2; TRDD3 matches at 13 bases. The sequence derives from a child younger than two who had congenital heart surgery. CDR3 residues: CACDINTGGYGPGTAQLFF. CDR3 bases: TGTGCCTGTGACATTAATACTGGGGGATACGGGCCCGGGACAGCACAGCTCTTCTTT.